This T cell receptor beta chain appears in the sequencing data of a study of shared clonotypes between healthy human individuals. Findings of the study overall: Measured sharing among donors was expected to vary with sequencing depth. Limited genetic and exposure-history diversity came from having few donors.

The table came from immunoSEQ multiplex PCR; TCRdb's copy has only in-frame clones and leaves some out. Of approximately 2.5 million clones in the sample, over 85% are singletons; the top ten hold 0.11% to 0.15%. This CDR3 is 16 amino acids long. V was trimmed by 3 bases and J by 0 bases, leaving 11 bases between them. From germline, CDR1 is WNHNN and CDR2 SYGVQD (reference sequence). This clone has more than one count but fewer than ten. Antigen: not known. This chain uses TRBV10-1 with TRBJ2-2; no definite D call. Specimen: naive CD4+ T cells sorted from blood. Sample subset: CD45RA+ positively selected. This clonotype was obtained from a man younger than 35 in good health. CDR3: CASSDGGVANTGELFF. CDR3 bases: TGCGCCAGCAGTGACGGCGGAGTGGCGAACACCGGGGAGCTGTTTTTT.